The 24 T cell receptor beta chains in this list originate from one sample, sequenced in a study of blood T cells in healthy people across ages. PCR was performed a second time for about 6 to 11 cycles using a sample-barcoded 5' primer and a J-beta primer mix. Via MiXCR, TCRdb re-called the 5' RACE reads, giving one row per CDR3 protein. The table records roughly 680,000 distinct CDR3 sequences, 45% to 60% of them present only once. Sample: blood. The origin of the receptors is a woman older than 75 in good health.

The rearrangement joins TRBV7-9 to TRBJ2-5, with D possibly TRBD1 on 6 matching bases. The CDR3 has 16 residues. Germline V gene lookup returns CDR1 SEHNR and CDR2 FQNEAQ (reference sequence). Trimming stripped 4 bases from V and 0 bases from J, with 15 bases between. CDR3 bases: TGTGCCAGCAGCTACCAGACAGGAGTTTACCAAGAGACCCAGTACTTC. Translation gives CASSYQTGVYQETQYF.

This chain's CDR3 is CASGNPGPPRRETQYF. The CDR3 DNA sequence: TGTGCCAGCGGTAATCCCGGGCCCCCCCGGCGGGAGACCCAGTACTTC. The rearrangement uses TRBV3-1 and TRBJ2-5; D call uncertain. Germline CDR1 and CDR2: LGHDT and YNNKEL (reference sequence). V was trimmed by 8 bases and J by 5 bases, leaving 24 bases between them. The CDR3 covers 16 residues.

The chain couples TRBV20-1 to TRBJ1-6; 7 nucleotides match TRBD1. Germline values: CDR1 DFQATT, CDR2 SNEGSKA (reference sequence). The CDR3 has 16 amino acids. With 6 bases clipped from V and 0 bases from J, the junction kept 8 bases outside the gene matches. CDR3 coding DNA: TGCAGTGCCCTAGGGGGACAGAGCTCCTATAATTCACCCCTCCACTTT. This gives the protein CSALGGQSSYNSPLHF.

The sample holds many counts of this clonotype. The chain links TRBV10-3 to TRBJ2-1, with D unresolved. Germline V gene sequence: CDR1 ENHRY, CDR2 SYGVKD. V dropped 0 bases and J dropped 0 bases, with 15 bases sitting between them. This CDR3 is built from 18 residues. The CDR3 region is CAISESPPWGSSYNEQFF. As DNA, the CDR3 is TGTGCCATCAGTGAGTCCCCCCCCTGGGGATCCTCCTACAATGAGCAGTTCTTC.

The chain recombines TRBV29-1 with TRBJ2-3; D is uncertain. Germline V gives CDR1 SQVTM, CDR2 ANQGSEA. Trimming took off 0 bases at V and 0 bases at J, with 13 bases between the two ends. CDR3 size: 16 residues. The CDR3 region is CSVEERRSSSTDTQYF. The CDR3 DNA is TGCAGCGTTGAAGAGAGACGGAGTTCTAGCACAGATACGCAGTATTTT.

This clonotype showed up many times. The gene calls are TRBV2 and TRBJ2-1, with 8 bases fitting TRBD1. The germline V gene has CDR1 SNHLY and CDR2 FYNNEI. Unmatched junction bases numbered 10, after V lost 11 bases and J lost 7 bases. This CDR3 has 13 amino acids. CDR3 nucleotide sequence: TGTGCCGGCCGCGGCCAGGGGGCAAATGAGCAGTTCTTC. Translated: CAGRGQGANEQFF.

This clonotype was counted ten times or more. The chain carries TRBV7-2 and TRBJ2-3, with 9 bases lining up with TRBD1. Losses at the gene ends were 0 bases for V and 4 bases for J; bases not matched to a gene: 8. The CDR3 loop spans 17 amino acids. CDR1 is SGHTA and CDR2 is FQGNSA in the germline V gene. CDR3 region: CASSLAENRGRPDTQYF. CDR3 nucleotides: TGTGCCAGCAGCTTAGCGGAGAACAGGGGGCGACCAGATACGCAGTATTTT.

This clonotype was counted ten times or more. The chain recombines TRBV20-1 with TRBJ1-5; 7 nucleotides line up with TRBD1. V lost 0 bases, J lost 4 bases, and 6 bases stayed unmatched. The germline V gene has CDR1 DFQATT and CDR2 SNEGSKA (reference sequence). The CDR3 extends over 15 amino acids. The CDR3 bases are TGCAGTGCTAGAGATCGACAGGGCCTTAATCAGCCCCAGCATTTT. Translated, it gives CSARDRQGLNQPQHF.

At least ten counts were recorded for this clonotype. The CDR3: CASSFTSGSADTQYF. The CDR3 DNA follows: TGTGCCAGCAGCTTCACTAGCGGGAGTGCAGATACGCAGTATTTT. This chain uses TRBV7-3 with TRBJ2-3; TRBD2 agrees at 11 bases. CDR1 is SGHTA, CDR2 FQGTGA, per germline. CDR3 length: 15 amino acids. The junction had 3 bases not matched to a gene; V was cut back by 3 bases and J by 4 bases.

This clonotype showed up many times. The chain combines TRBV5-1 with TRBJ2-3; TRBD2 matches 13 bases. Germline trimming cut 2 bases from V and 6 bases from J; bases unmatched to any gene: 3. Per germline, CDR1 SGHRS and CDR2 YFSETQ. This CDR3 spans 15 amino acids. The CDR3 loop reads CASSFGTSGIDTQYF. In nucleotides, the CDR3 is TGCGCCAGCAGCTTCGGGACTAGCGGGATTGATACGCAGTATTTT.

V is TRBV7-9 and J is TRBJ2-7; TRBD2 matches at 10 bases. This CDR3 is 16 amino acids long. V was pared by 2 bases and J by 2 bases, with 6 bases of the junction left unmatched. From germline, CDR1 is SEHNR and CDR2 FQNEAQ (reference sequence). CDR3 DNA: TGTGCCAGCAGCTTACTTCGGACTAGCGGAACCTACGAGCAGTACTTC. Protein product: CASSLLRTSGTYEQYF.

This clonotype has more than one count but fewer than ten. This clone may be a read error of a much larger clone one base away. The chain couples TRBV7-9 to TRBJ2-7; D ambiguous. CDR1 is SEHNR, CDR2 FQNEAQ, per germline (reference sequence). The CDR3 loop spans 12 amino acids. V shed 1 base and J shed 6 bases, with 7 bases lying between them. The CDR3 nucleotides read TGTGCCAGCAGCTTAGTTGGGTGCGAGCAGTACTTC. Its translation: CASSLVGCEQYF.

The CDR3 loop is CASSPTFSNTEAFF. CDR3 sequence (DNA): TGTGCCAGCAGCCCTACGTTTAGTAACACTGAAGCTTTCTTT. The chain is built from TRBV3-1 and TRBJ1-1; no clear D gene. Germline CDR1 and CDR2: LGHDT and YNNKEL (reference sequence). CDR3 length: 14 residues. The V end lost 4 bases, the J end lost 2 bases, and 11 bases lay between the germline ends.

This clonotype was seen only a few times. The rearrangement links TRBV2 to TRBJ1-2; TRBD1 agrees at 7 bases. The germline gives CDR1 SNHLY, CDR2 FYNNEI. Trimming removed 10 bases from V and 6 bases from J; junction bases left unmatched: 14. There are 14 residues in the CDR3. CDR3 in DNA: TGTGCCACCCTAGAAGGGGGCCCTAGTGATGGCTACACCTTC. Its protein product is CATLEGGPSDGYTF.

The CDR3 coding sequence is TGTGCCAGCAGTACTCAGGGTCAGCCCCAGCATTTT. Translation gives CASSTQGQPQHF. The chain employs TRBV28 and TRBJ1-5, with D tentatively TRBD1 (5 bases). Trimming took 5 bases from V and 6 from J, leaving 8 bases between them. This CDR3 comprises 12 residues. Germline-derived CDR1 and CDR2 are MDHEN and SYDVKM.

V is TRBV20-1 and J is TRBJ1-1, with D possibly being TRBD1 (5 bases). The germline V and J ends were trimmed by 6 bases and 12 bases, with 14 bases remaining between them. CDR3 length: 10 residues. Looked up from germline, CDR1 is DFQATT and CDR2 is SNEGSKA (reference sequence). The DNA of the CDR3 is TGCAGTGCCACATGGGGGACTTCTTTCTTT. This sequence encodes CSATWGTSFF.

The V gene is TRBV4-2, the J gene TRBJ1-5; D not resolved. The germline V gene has CDR1 LGHNA and CDR2 YNFKEQ. This CDR3 is built from 16 residues. With 0 bases removed from V and 7 bases from J, the gap between germline ends came to 16 bases. The CDR3 coding sequence is TGTGCCAGCAGCCAAGAGGGTGCTCCGGGAGGCCAGCCCCAGCATTTT. Its translation is CASSQEGAPGGQPQHF.

This clonotype was seen at least ten times. The chain uses TRBV20-1 and TRBJ2-5; 8 nucleotides align to TRBD1. The CDR3 consists of 15 residues. V gave up 1 base and J gave up 1 base; unmatched junction bases: 5. Germline V lookup: CDR1 DFQATT, CDR2 SNEGSKA (reference sequence). The CDR3 DNA is TGCAGTGCTAGAGGGAGGACAGGGCTCCAAGAGACCCAGTACTTC. It specifies CSARGRTGLQETQYF.

The V gene is TRBV20-1, the J gene TRBJ2-3; D unresolved. Germline V gene data show CDR1 as DFQATT and CDR2 as SNEGSKA (reference sequence). This CDR3 comprises 15 residues. Trimming pared 0 bases from V and 2 bases from J, leaving 12 bases between. As DNA, the CDR3 is TGCAGTGCTAGAGATGTAGGAGTATCCACAGATACGCAGTATTTT. It translates to CSARDVGVSTDTQYF.

A remark on this clonotype: A much bigger clone sits one base away, suggesting this may be a read error. The V gene is TRBV12-3 or TRBV12-4, the J gene TRBJ1-1, with 8 bases that match TRBD1. Losses at the gene ends were 5 bases for V and 7 bases for J; bases not matched to a gene: 9. CDR3 size: 14 residues. CDR3 coding DNA: TGTGCCAGCAGTCCAGCAGGGGGCGCGGGTGAAGCTTTCTTT. Amino acids: CASSPAGGAGEAFF.

This clonotype was seen many times. The gene calls are TRBV3-1 and TRBJ2-3, with D perhaps assigned TRBD1 or TRBD2 (6 bases each). Trimming took off 4 bases at V and 8 bases at J, with 13 bases between the two ends. The CDR3 is 13 amino acids. Germline CDR1 LGHDT, CDR2 YNNKEL (reference sequence). The CDR3 nucleotides read TGTGCCAGCAGCCCCCTCGAGGGGGGTACGCAGTATTTT. This sequence encodes CASSPLEGGTQYF.

Only a few counts were recorded for this clonotype. The DNA for the CDR3 is TGTGCCAGCAGCTTAGGAGGACTAGACGGGATCGAGCAGTACTTC. It translates to CASSLGGLDGIEQYF. V gene TRBV11-2 combines with J gene TRBJ2-5; 7 bases are shared with TRBD2. The assigned J gene may be wrong: the sequence end matches TRBJ2-7 better. Germline CDR1 and CDR2: SGHAT and FQNNGV. There are 15 residues in the CDR3.

This chain joins TRBV7-2 and TRBJ2-2, with D tentatively TRBD1 or TRBD2 (6 bases each). CDR1 and CDR2 from the germline V gene are SGHTA and FQGNSA. Between the trimmed V and J ends, which lost 5 bases and 6 bases, there was a span of 16 bases. The CDR3 is 15 residues long. CDR3 DNA sequence: TGTGCCAGCAGCCCCAGAACTAGGGGGGCCGGGGAGCTGTTTTTT. Its protein is CASSPRTRGAGELFF.

This clonotype was observed a handful of times. A much larger clone is a single base away; this may be a read error. CDR3 residues: CRVESQTYNEQYF. In nucleotides, the CDR3 is TGCAGAGTTGAGTCCCAGACCTACAATGAGCAGTACTTC. The gene calls are TRBV29-1 and TRBJ2-1; D is ambiguous. The DNA matches TRBJ2-7 better at its end, which makes the J call doubtful. Germline V gives CDR1 SQVTM, CDR2 ANQGSEA. The length of the CDR3 is 13 residues.